The source of this TCR beta chain is a study of CD8+CD57+ T cells in acquired aplastic anemia (dated by TCRdb to between 2018 and 2020). Regarding the complete study: On average, sorted CD4+ and CD8+ cells yielded approximately 3 ug of extracted DNA, with a range of about 0.17 to 27.4 ug. CD8+CD57+ expansion was defined as frequency above the mean frequency observed in healthy subjects. On the study overall, not on this receptor specifically: Around 31 CD8+ CDR3 sequences were shared between patients and controls but appeared highly expressed in patients and within their immunodominant clones. No significant difference in CD8+ Simpson's diversity was found between patients and healthy controls (P=0.060).

Profiling of TCR beta VDJ combinations and CDR3 sequences used genomic DNA as the template. An Illumina HiSeq 2000 was used for TCR repertoire sequencing. The authors' pipeline ran thus. Repertoire assessment relied on Simpson's diversity index, CDR3 size and DJ length profiles, and TRBV/TRBJ rearrangement plots. The immunodominant clone was defined as the most abundant DNA sequence in deep sequencing data. CDR3 amino acid sequences were checked for sharing between subjects and were compared against published repertoires and the VDJdb database. TCRdb applied fastp at Q25 and MiXCR to the public reads, then kept only in-frame beta chains. Identical CDR3 proteins give one entry, which carries the most common genes and DNA. The V and J calls, along with clone size, are taken from TCRdb and not from the paper's own processing. The sample includes 270,000 or so distinct CDR3 sequences, with 82% observed a single time. The ten largest clones take up 40% to 50% of the sample.

Concerning this clonotype: The target of this receptor is not known. Base quality data are lacking; no much larger clone is found one base away.

Expansion of CD8+CD57+ cells had been shown by flow cytometry in the patients chosen for sequencing. All patients had severe acquired aplastic anemia diagnosed by International Study of Aplastic Anemia and Agranulocytosis and Camitta criteria. Patients had received no therapy at the time of blood sampling. In the study, sorted CD4+ and CD8+ blood T cells from patients with severe aplastic anemia and from healthy subjects underwent deep sequencing of TCR repertoires. Patients were enrolled in the USA under clinicaltrials.gov protocols 00001620, 01623167, 00001397, 00071045, 00081523 and 00961064. Ficoll-Paque density gradient centrifugation was used to isolate peripheral blood mononuclear cells. Before DNA was extracted, CD4+ and CD8+ T cells were sorted using either FACS or magnetic beads. This receptor was obtained from a human donor with aplastic anemia. Sequenced input: sorted CD4+, CD8+, or CD8+CD57+ T cells (not recorded which) from PBMCs.

At the DNA level, the sequence is TGTGCCAGCAGCTCCTCAGGGGGCAGGGAGCAGTTCTTC. It is translated as CASSSSGGREQFF. The chain is made from TRBV7-2 and TRBJ2-1, with 8 central nucleotides matching TRBD1. There are 13 amino acids in the CDR3, from cysteine to phenylalanine inclusive. Kept here is only the CDR3 DNA, which spans 39 bases and is read in frame from base 1. Trimming takes 4 bases off V and 10 bases off J; junction bases not matched to a gene: 6. The germline V gene gives CDR1 as SGHTA and CDR2 as FQGNSA.